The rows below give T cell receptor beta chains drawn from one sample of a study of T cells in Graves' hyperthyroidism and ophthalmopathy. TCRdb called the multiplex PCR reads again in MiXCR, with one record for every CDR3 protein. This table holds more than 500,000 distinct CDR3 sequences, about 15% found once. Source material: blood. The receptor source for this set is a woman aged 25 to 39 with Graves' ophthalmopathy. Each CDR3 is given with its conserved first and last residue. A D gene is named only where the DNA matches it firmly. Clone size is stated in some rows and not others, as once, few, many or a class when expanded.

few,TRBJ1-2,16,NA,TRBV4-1,TGCGCCAGCAGCCGGACCCTACCAGGGCGGAACTATGGCTACACCTTC,CASSRTLPGRNYGYTF
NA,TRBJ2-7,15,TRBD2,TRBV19,TGTGCCAGTAGTATAGGCAGCGGGAGATTGTACGAGCAGTACTTC,CASSIGSGRLYEQYF
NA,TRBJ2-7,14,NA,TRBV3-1,TGTGCCAGCAGCCCCCGACAGGCGGTCTACGAGCAGTACTTC,CASSPRQAVYEQYF
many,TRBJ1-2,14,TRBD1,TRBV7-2,TGTGCCAGCAGCTTCCCAGGGGGTTGGTATGGCTACACCTTC,CASSFPGGWYGYTF
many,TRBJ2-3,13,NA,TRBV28,TGTGCCAGCAGTTCTATTAACAGGGATACGCAGTATTTT,CASSSINRDTQYF
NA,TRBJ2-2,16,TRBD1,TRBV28,TGTGCCAGCAGTTTAGGCTTGGGGACGCGGGACAGGAGTCTGTTTTTT,CASSLGLGTRDRSLFF
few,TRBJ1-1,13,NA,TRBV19,TGTGCCAGTACGGATGTGGGGAACACTGAAGCTTTCTTT,CASTDVGNTEAFF
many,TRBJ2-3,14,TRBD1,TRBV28,TGTGCCAGCAGTTTTACAGGACAGGGGGATACGCAGTATTTT,CASSFTGQGDTQYF
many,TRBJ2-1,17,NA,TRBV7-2,TGTGCCAGCAGCTTACGGACGTTACTTGGCTCCTACAATGAGCAGTTCTTC,CASSLRTLLGSYNEQFF
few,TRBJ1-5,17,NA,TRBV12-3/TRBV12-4,TGTGCCAGCAGTTCAAATCGGGGCTTTGATCCCGATCAGCCCCAGCATTTT,CASSSNRGFDPDQPQHF
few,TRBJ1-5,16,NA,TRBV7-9,TGTGCCAGCAGCTCATGGGGGCAGAGGGGCAATCAGCCCCAGCATTTT,CASSSWGQRGNQPQHF
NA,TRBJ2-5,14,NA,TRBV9,TGTGCCAGCAGCGTAGAGTTTAATCAGAGGACCCAGTACTTC,CASSVEFNQRTQYF
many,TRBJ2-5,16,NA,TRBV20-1,TGCAGTGCCTCTACGCGTAGGGATGTGGTGGAAGAGACCCAGTACTTC,CSASTRRDVVEETQYF
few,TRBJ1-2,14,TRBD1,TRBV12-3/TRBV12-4,TGTGCCAGCAGTAGGGCGGGACAGCCCTATGGCTACACCTTC,CASSRAGQPYGYTF
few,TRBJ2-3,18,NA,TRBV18,TGTGCCAGCTCAACCCTGCTCGGGACCGGCGAACTCACAGATACGCAGTATTTT,CASSTLLGTGELTDTQYF
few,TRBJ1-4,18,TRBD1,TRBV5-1,TGCGCCAGCAGCTCTGGGCCGGGACAGGTTACAACTAATGAAAAACTGTTTTTT,CASSSGPGQVTTNEKLFF
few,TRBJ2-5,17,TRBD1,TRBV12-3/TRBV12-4,TGTGCCAGCAGTCCTACAACAGGACAGGGGTTAAGGGAGACCCAGTACTTC,CASSPTTGQGLRETQYF
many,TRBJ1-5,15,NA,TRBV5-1,TGCGCCAGCAGGTTCGGGGTGGCCTACAATCAGCCCCAGCATTTT,CASRFGVAYNQPQHF
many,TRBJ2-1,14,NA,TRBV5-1,TGCGCCAGCACGGACACTAGCTCCTACAATGAGCAGTTCTTC,CASTDTSSYNEQFF
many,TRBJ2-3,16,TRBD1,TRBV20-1,TGCAGTGCTAGAGATGAGGGAGGGACAGGGTTAGATACGCAGTATTTT,CSARDEGGTGLDTQYF
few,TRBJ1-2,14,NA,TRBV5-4,TGTGCCAGCAGCTTGGCCGGGCAGATCTATGGCTACACCTTC,CASSLAGQIYGYTF
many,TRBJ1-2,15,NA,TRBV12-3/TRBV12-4,TGTGCCAGCAGTTTTCCGTCAGCCCCGGCGCATGGCTACACCTTC,CASSFPSAPAHGYTF
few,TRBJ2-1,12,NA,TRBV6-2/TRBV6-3,TGTGCCAGCAGCATTAGATTCGGTGAGCAGTTCTTC,CASSIRFGEQFF
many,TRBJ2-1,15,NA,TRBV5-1,TGCGCCAGCAGCTTGGTGGGCGGAGCCAACAATGAGCAGTTCTTC,CASSLVGGANNEQFF
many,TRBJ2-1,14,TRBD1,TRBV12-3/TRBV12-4,TGTGCCAGCAGTCTACAGGGGGTTATGAATGAGCAGTTCTTC,CASSLQGVMNEQFF
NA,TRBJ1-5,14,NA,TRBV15,TGTGCCACCAGCATCGGAGATAGCAATCAGCCCCAGCATTTT,CATSIGDSNQPQHF
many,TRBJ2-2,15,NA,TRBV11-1,TGTGCCAGCAGCTTATCACGGGGCTTCACCGGGGAGCTGTTTTTT,CASSLSRGFTGELFF
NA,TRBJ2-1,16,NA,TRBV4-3,TGCGCCAGCAGCCAAGATCTACGGGAGTTCTACAATGAGCAGTTCTTC,CASSQDLREFYNEQFF
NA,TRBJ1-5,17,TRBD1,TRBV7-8,TGTGCCAGCAGCTTAGGTTACAGGGGGCGGGAAAATCAGCCCCAGCATTTT,CASSLGYRGRENQPQHF
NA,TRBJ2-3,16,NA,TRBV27,TGTGCCAGCAGTTTAATTGGCAGGGAGGGCACAGATACGCAGTATTTT,CASSLIGREGTDTQYF
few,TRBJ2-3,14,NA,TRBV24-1,TGTGCCACCAGTGATGGGGGAAGCACAGATACGCAGTATTTT,CATSDGGSTDTQYF
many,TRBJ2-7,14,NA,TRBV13,TGTGCCAGCAGCGCTAGCCGCTCTACCTACGAGCAGTACTTC,CASSASRSTYEQYF
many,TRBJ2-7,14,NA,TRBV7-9,TGTGCCAGCAGCTTCCCAGGGGTTGACTACGAGCAGTACTTC,CASSFPGVDYEQYF
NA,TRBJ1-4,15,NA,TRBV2,TGTGCCAGCGGCGCCGGCGGTGGGTTGGGGGAAAAACTGTTTTTT,CASGAGGGLGEKLFF
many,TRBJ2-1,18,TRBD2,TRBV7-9,TGTGCCAGCAGCGCAAAGCGGAGGACTAGCGGGAGAGTAAATGAGCAGTTCTTC,CASSAKRRTSGRVNEQFF
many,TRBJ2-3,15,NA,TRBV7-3,TGTGCCAGCAGCTCCCCGGGAGCACCCACAGATACGCAGTATTTT,CASSSPGAPTDTQYF